Each of the 5 T cell receptor beta chains below was sequenced from the same sample in a study of T cell responses to AZD1222 COVID-19 vaccine. The assay was immunoSEQ multiplex PCR, and TCRdb's table has in-frame clones only and misses some. The table shows about 140,000 clones, with 80% to 95% occurring only once. Here the sequenced sample was peripheral blood, taken on day 0 of AZD1222 vaccination. These receptors came from an adult in good health.

This clone was seen only a few times. The V gene is TRBV27, the J gene TRBJ2-4; TRBD1 matches at 10 bases. The CDR3 totals 15 residues. Germline values: CDR1 MNHEY, CDR2 SMNVEV (reference sequence). After removal of 3 bases from V and 5 bases from J, the junction contained 4 bases not matched to a gene. The CDR3 DNA is TGTGCCAGCAGTTTCCCCGGGACAGGGGAAAACATTCAGTACTTC. Protein product: CASSFPGTGENIQYF.

This clone was found once. V usage is TRBV10-2 and J usage is TRBJ2-3; 8 bases line up with TRBD2. The CDR3 totals 16 residues. Trimming took 7 bases from V and 2 from J; bases not matched to a gene: 11. Germline V gene data show CDR1 as WSHSY and CDR2 as SAAADI. DNA of the CDR3: TGCGCCAGCATTCCCGGACTAGCTCTTTACACAGATACGCAGTATTTT. Translated, it gives CASIPGLALYTDTQYF.

The chain links TRBV29-1 to TRBJ1-1; TRBD1 matches 10 bases. After removal of 4 bases from V and 5 bases from J, the junction contained 7 bases not matched to a gene. Germline V gene sequence: CDR1 SQVTM, CDR2 ANQGSEA. The CDR3 runs 14 residues. The CDR3 DNA follows: TGCAGCGTTGGACAGGGGGCAGAGGTAACTGAAGCTTTCTTT. This encodes CSVGQGAEVTEAFF.

V gene TRBV28 combines with J gene TRBJ2-1; TRBD2 matches 7 bases. The CDR3 is 14 residues long. V lost 3 bases to trimming and J lost 8 bases; unmatched junction nucleotides: 7. Germline V gene sequence: CDR1 MDHEN, CDR2 SYDVKM. CDR3 coding DNA: TGTGCCAGCAGTTTGGTGGCGGGAGTGGATGAGCAGTTCTTC. Residues: CASSLVAGVDEQFF.

In nucleotides, the CDR3 is TGTGCCAGCAGCCAAGCCCCTTCCTCTATCACAGATACGCAGTATTTT. Protein product: CASSQAPSSITDTQYF. The rearrangement links TRBV14 to TRBJ2-3; no firm D call. The CDR3 covers 16 residues. The ends were cut back, 1 base at V and 2 bases at J, with 13 bases in the middle. CDR1 and CDR2 from the germline V gene are SGHDN and FVKESK. Together with reference TRBV14 and TRBJ2-3, the CDR3 gives the full variable domain: EAGVTQFPSHSVIEKGQTVTLRCDPISGHDNLYWYRRVMGKEIKFLLHFVKESKQDESGMPNNRFLAERTGGTYSTLKVQPAELEDSGVYFCASSQAPSSITDTQYFGPGTRLTVL.